The next 8 T cell receptor beta chains were all read from a single sample in a study of CD8 T cells in ankylosing spondylitis. Study findings and constraints: A TCR beta motif of about 8 highly homologous variants seemed to mark ankylosing spondylitis blood.

Which antigens these TCRs recognize remains unknown. MiXCR, applied by TCRdb to the 5' RACE reads, yields one record per CDR3 protein. The profile shows more than 650,000 distinct CDR3 sequences, approximately 12% of them singletons. The sequencing input was blood, either unsorted or a sorted T cell fraction (not recorded which). The receptors shown here come from a male donor with ankylosing spondylitis.

This clonotype was detected many times. The genes are TRBV12-3 or TRBV12-4 and TRBJ2-1; D is perhaps TRBD2 (6 bases). V gave up 2 bases and J gave up 1 base, with 9 bases separating them. The CDR3 spans 15 residues. CDR3 amino acids: CASSLTGASYNEQFF. CDR3 nucleotide sequence: TGTGCCAGCAGTTTAACGGGAGCTTCCTACAATGAGCAGTTCTTC.

The chain combines TRBV10-3 with TRBJ2-5, with D possibly TRBD1 on 6 matching bases. The V and J ends lost 4 bases and 2 bases respectively, with 11 bases between them. Germline V CDR1 and CDR2: ENHRY, SYGVKD. There are 14 residues in the CDR3. CDR3 nucleotides: TGTGCCATCAGTGCACAGGGTAGGCAAGAGACCCAGTACTTC. It codes for CAISAQGRQETQYF.

This chain joins TRBV7-6 and TRBJ2-1, with 8 bases identical to TRBD2. The V segment lost 1 base and the J segment 6 bases; nucleotides outside the gene matches: 5. Looked up from germline, CDR1 is SGHVS and CDR2 is FNYEAQ. CDR3 length: 15 amino acids. The CDR3 spells CASSLVGLGSNEQFF. The DNA for the CDR3 is TGTGCCAGCAGCTTAGTGGGACTAGGTTCCAATGAGCAGTTCTTC.

This clonotype was observed a handful of times. This sequence joins TRBV5-1 and TRBJ1-2, with unresolved D. Looked up from germline, CDR1 is SGHRS and CDR2 is YFSETQ. V dropped 4 bases and J dropped 8 bases, with 15 bases sitting between them. This CDR3 has 13 amino acids. The CDR3 is CASSGDVDSGYTF. CDR3 bases: TGCGCCAGCAGCGGCGACGTTGACTCGGGCTACACCTTC.

This clonotype was recorded many times. The chain joins TRBV5-1 to TRBJ2-3; a possible D gene is TRBD2 (5 bases). V lost 4 bases and J 2 bases, leaving 11 bases between the germline ends. The germline V gene encodes CDR1 SGHRS and CDR2 YFSETQ. The CDR3 spans 14 residues. CDR3 amino acids: CASSMRATTDTQYF. CDR3 coding DNA: TGCGCCAGCAGCATGAGGGCCACCACAGATACGCAGTATTTT.

In this sample, this clonotype turned up a few times. This chain's CDR3 is CASSKNTGNRGCSTQHF. The CDR3, as DNA: TGTGCCAGCAGCAAAAACACCGGAAACAGGGGATGCAGTACCCAGCATTTT. The J gene is TRBJ1-5, the V gene TRBV21-1; TRBD1, the table's D call, was not compared with the DNA. TRBV21-1 is reported as a pseudogene. The CDR3 covers 17 residues.

V and J are TRBV29-1 and TRBJ2-2; 7 bases fit TRBD1. Trimming cost V 6 bases and J 5 bases; bases outside gene matches: 12. CDR1 is SQVTM and CDR2 is ANQGSEA in the germline V gene. The CDR3 spans 15 residues. CDR3 sequence (DNA): TGCAGCGTCAAGGGGGCGAGGGGGCCTACCGGGGAGCTGTTTTTT. Translating it yields CSVKGARGPTGELFF.

J is TRBJ2-5 and V is TRBV20-1, with D possibly TRBD1 on 6 matching bases. The CDR3 spans 13 residues. Germline V gives CDR1 DFQATT, CDR2 SNEGSKA (reference sequence). The V gene lost 8 bases and the J gene lost 1 base, with 14 bases spanning the gap. The CDR3 spells CSPTTGPQETQYF. In DNA form, the CDR3 reads TGCAGTCCCACCACAGGGCCCCAAGAGACCCAGTACTTC.